This T cell receptor (beta chain) appears in the sequencing data of a study of cytomegalovirus exposure and HLA in healthy donors. Study conclusions and caveats: Accurate HLA-A and HLA-B prediction from TCR beta sequences was reported for most subjects. Association of around 17,000 TCR beta sequences with HLA alleles was found at 0.05 false discovery rate in a later analysis. Across donors, sequencing depth was assumed by presence/absence analyses to be roughly uniform.

CDR1 and CDR2 from the germline V gene are SQVTM and ANQGSEA. The CDR3 is 13 amino acids. V was clipped by 2 bases and J by 5 bases, with 9 bases between them. The PCR used 60 Vbeta and 13 Jbeta primers. Repertoires were generated with immunoSEQ multiplex PCR, while TCRdb's copy carries only in-frame clones and drops some. The repertoire consists of 200,000 to 250,000 clones, with around 80% occurring once and the leading ten covering 0.55% to 0.7%. As regards this clone: Its antigen is as yet unknown.

This clonotype originated in a woman in her forties in good health and CMV-seronegative. The sample comprised PBMCs. The chain uses TRBV29-1 and TRBJ2-2; maybe TRBD2 (5 bases). CDR3 nucleotides: TGCAGCGTTGAAATTGGGAGAACCGGGGAGCTGTTTTTT. Encoded protein: CSVEIGRTGELFF.